This T cell receptor (beta chain) was recorded in a study of control samples from healthy donors and cancer patients. CDR3 length: 15 amino acids. The germline CDR1 and CDR2 sequences are SGHDN and FVKESK. The junction had 5 bases not matched to a gene; V was cut back by 4 bases and J by 2 bases. Repertoires were generated with immunoSEQ multiplex PCR, while TCRdb's copy carries only in-frame clones and drops some. The sample holds 170,000 or so clones, roughly 94% seen once. V and J are TRBV14 and TRBJ1-3; 7 bases agree with TRBD1. What was sequenced was blood. The source of this sequence is a woman aged 18 to 35 in good health. The CDR3 is CASSPSTGAGNTIYF. The CDR3 DNA reads TGTGCCAGCAGCCCGAGTACAGGGGCTGGAAACACCATATATTTT.